Included here is one TCR beta chain sequence, with context. The antigen remains unidentified. No T-cell subset sorting was done; bone marrow was analyzed in bulk. These data belong to a study of hypomethylating agent response in myelodysplastic syndrome. Study at large: Responders were 6 or 7 patients with complete response or hematologic improvement; 4 or 5 were non-responders. Findings and limits, study-wide: Novel MDS antigen recognition by shared GLIPH2 clusters is possible but unvalidated. Only approximately ten patients were analyzed in this small cohort.

Germline CDR1 and CDR2: MNHNS and SASEGT. V gave up 6 bases and J gave up 0 bases, with 11 bases separating them. The CDR3 has 15 residues. TCRdb's copy holds only in-frame clones and misses some; the assay was immunoSEQ multiplex PCR. This table has about 2,800 clones, 82% appearing once. J is TRBJ2-2 and V is TRBV6-1; TRBD2 is a possible D gene (7 bases). The input for sequencing was bone marrow, taken before or after starting hypomethylating agent treatment for myelodysplastic syndrome (not recorded which). The clonotype comes from a human donor with myelodysplastic syndrome. The CDR3 protein is CASRTGLANTGELFF. The DNA of the CDR3 is TGTGCCAGCAGGACAGGACTAGCGAACACCGGGGAGCTGTTTTTT.